Each of the 11 T cell receptor beta chains below was sequenced from the same sample in a study of blood T cell repertoires in COVID-19. TCRdb keeps only in-frame clones here, not all; method: immunoSEQ multiplex PCR. This sample has 290,000 or so clones, with roughly 90% found just once. The sequencing input was PBMCs or T cells enriched from blood (not recorded which). These receptors came from a woman between 18 and 30 years old with acute COVID-19.

The chain links TRBV13 to TRBJ1-1; D ambiguous. CDR1 and CDR2 (germline): PRHDT, FYEKMQ (reference sequence). The V gene lost 2 bases and the J gene lost 1 base, with 5 bases spanning the gap. The CDR3 runs to 13 residues. In DNA, the CDR3 is TGTGCCAGCAGCTTACCCGGGAACACTGAAGCTTTCTTT. Its translation: CASSLPGNTEAFF.

The chain employs TRBV28 and TRBJ1-2, with D unclear. V lost 3 bases and J 4 bases, leaving 12 bases between the germline ends. Germline V gene lookup returns CDR1 MDHEN and CDR2 SYDVKM. The CDR3 runs to 14 residues. The CDR3 bases are TGTGCCAGCAGTTTGGCGGCCCAAATCTATGGCTACACCTTC. This sequence encodes CASSLAAQIYGYTF.

The V call is TRBV5-1, the J call TRBJ2-7, with a possible D match to TRBD2 (5 bases). This CDR3 is 14 amino acids long. Germline V gene data show CDR1 as SGHRS and CDR2 as YFSETQ. The germline V and J ends were trimmed by 0 bases and 7 bases, with 14 bases remaining between them. CDR3 coding DNA: TGCGCCAGCAGCTTGGAGGCGACTCGAGGGGAGCAGTACTTC. This sequence encodes CASSLEATRGEQYF.

The rearrangement joins TRBV10-1 to TRBJ2-2; 8 bases are shared with TRBD1. V shed 5 bases, J shed 2 bases, and the junction held 4 bases outside the gene matches. CDR1 is WNHNN, CDR2 SYGVQD, per germline (reference sequence). This CDR3 comprises 15 residues. The CDR3 sequence is CASSRDRYNTGELFF. The CDR3 region has the DNA TGCGCCAGCAGTAGGGACAGGTATAACACCGGGGAGCTGTTTTTT.

The V gene is TRBV28, the J gene TRBJ2-7, with 8 bases fitting TRBD1. V was clipped by 8 bases and J by 2 bases; unmatched bases: 5. This CDR3 is built from 13 residues. The germline V gene encodes CDR1 MDHEN and CDR2 SYDVKM. The CDR3 reads CASRTGSPYEQYF. Written as DNA, the CDR3 is TGTGCCAGCCGGACAGGGTCACCCTACGAGCAGTACTTC.

This sequence joins TRBV4-1 and TRBJ2-5, with 11 positions matching TRBD2. CDR1 and CDR2 from the germline V gene are MGHRA and YSYEKL. The CDR3 spans 15 residues. The J segment lost 7 bases and the V segment lost 1 base, leaving 5 bases of the junction unmatched. CDR3 sequence reads: CASSQGDGTSGTQYF. CDR3 DNA sequence: TGCGCCAGCAGCCAAGGAGACGGGACTAGCGGGACCCAGTACTTC.

V and J are TRBV6-7 and TRBJ1-3; no definite D call. TRBV6-7 is filed as an ORF, its function uncertain. The CDR3 covers 20 residues. V lost 2 bases and J 0 bases, leaving 23 bases between the germline ends. The CDR3 region has the DNA TGTGCCAGCAGTTACGTTCCTGGGCCCGCCACGAAGAGCTCTGGAAACACCATATATTTT. This encodes CASSYVPGPATKSSGNTIYF.

The chain is built from TRBV29-1 and TRBJ2-1; TRBD1 might be the D (5 bases). Germline V gene sequence: CDR1 SQVTM, CDR2 ANQGSEA. The CDR3 has 11 residues. The V and J ends lost 4 bases and 14 bases respectively, with 15 bases between them. The CDR3 nucleotides are TGCAGCGTTGTGCTCCAACCCAGGGAGTTCTTC. This translates into CSVVLQPREFF.

Only a few counts were recorded for this clone. This chain uses TRBV27 with TRBJ2-7, with 7 bases identical to TRBD2. V lost 7 bases to trimming and J lost 7 bases; unmatched junction nucleotides: 16. Germline-derived CDR1 and CDR2 are MNHEY and SMNVEV (reference sequence). This CDR3 comprises 15 residues. CDR3 amino acids: CASKGPAAGVWEQYF. As DNA, the CDR3 is TGTGCCAGCAAGGGGCCCGCCGCGGGAGTGTGGGAGCAGTACTTC.

The chain joins TRBV6-4 to TRBJ1-1; the D gene is possibly TRBD1 (5 bases). Per germline, CDR1 MRHNA and CDR2 SNTAGT. V dropped 4 bases and J dropped 1 base, with 7 bases sitting between them. The CDR3 has 13 residues. The CDR3, as DNA: TGTGCCAGCAGTGCAGGGAAGAACACTGAAGCTTTCTTT. It is translated as CASSAGKNTEAFF.

The CDR3 nucleotides are TGCGCCAGCAGCCCGTGGACAGGGGGCGCGAGGGGCTACACCTTC. It translates to CASSPWTGGARGYTF. The chain has TRBV5-1 and TRBJ1-2; 11 bases align to TRBD1. This CDR3 region has 15 residues. Per germline, CDR1 SGHRS and CDR2 YFSETQ. V shed 4 bases and J 8 bases; nucleotides not matched to a gene: 10. Based on the CDR3 plus reference TRBV5-1 and TRBJ1-2, the full variable domain is KAGVTQTPRYLIKTRGQQVTLSCSPISGHRSVSWYQQTPGQGLQFLFEYFSETQRNKGNFPGRFSGRQFSNSRSEMNVSTLELGDSALYLCASSPWTGGARGYTFGSGTRLTVV.